A single sample gave rise to the 7 T cell receptor beta chains below, sequenced in a study of T cell repertoires in cytomegalovirus infection. One entry per CDR3 protein, called by TCRdb with MiXCR from the reads. The table records about 680,000 distinct CDR3 sequences, 20% to 30% of them present only once. The sequenced material came from CD8+ T cells from PBMCs. The receptors shown here come from a human donor in good health (CMV status not recorded). Some clones in this sample may be carry-over from other donors' samples.

This clonotype was recorded at least ten times. The V call is TRBV29-1, the J call TRBJ2-6, with D unresolved. V lost 4 bases and J 10 bases, leaving 20 bases between the germline ends. CDR1 and CDR2 from the germline V gene are SQVTM and ANQGSEA. The CDR3 loop spans 15 amino acids. As DNA, the CDR3 is TGCAGCGTTGCGTCGAGAGACGACCCACTGAACGTCCTGACTTTC. Its protein is CSVASRDDPLNVLTF. The variable domain in full, completed from reference TRBV29-1 and TRBJ2-6, reads SAVISQKPSRDICQRGTSLTIQCQVDSQVTMMFWYRQQPGQSLTLIATANQGSEATYESGFVIDKFPISRPNLTFSTLTVSNMSPEDSSIYLCSVASRDDPLNVLTFGAGSRLTVL.

Only a few counts were recorded for this clonotype. J is TRBJ2-7 and V is TRBV11-1, with D tentatively TRBD1 (5 bases). The V and J ends lost 5 bases and 4 bases respectively, with 9 bases between them. The CDR3 has 12 residues. From germline, CDR1 is SGHAT and CDR2 FQDESV (reference sequence). The CDR3: CASSPNRYEQYV. DNA for the CDR3: TGTGCCAGCAGCCCCAACAGGTACGAGCAGTACGTC.

The sample holds a few counts of this clonotype. CDR3 sequence (DNA): TGTGCCAGCAGCTTAGGACTGAGTCGACAGCATAATGAAAAACTGTTTTTT. Translated, it gives CASSLGLSRQHNEKLFF. The chain employs TRBV7-9 and TRBJ1-4; D is perhaps TRBD1 (5 bases). The CDR3 totals 17 residues. Germline loops: CDR1 SEHNR, CDR2 FQNEAQ (reference sequence). The V end lost 1 base, the J end lost 4 bases, and 16 bases lay between the germline ends.

There are many counts of this clonotype. This chain uses TRBV28 with TRBJ2-7, with 8 bases fitting TRBD1. With 6 bases clipped from V and 10 bases from J, the junction kept 17 bases outside the gene matches. The CDR3 has 15 residues. CDR1 is MDHEN and CDR2 is SYDVKM in the germline V gene. The CDR3 nucleotides read TGTGCCAGCAGCCCTTCCGGGACAGGAACCCCTCATCAGTACGTC. It is translated as CASSPSGTGTPHQYV.

This clonotype was seen ten or more times. The chain combines TRBV7-6 with TRBJ2-7, with 8 nucleotides matching TRBD1. This CDR3 is built from 16 residues. J was trimmed by 0 bases and V by 5 bases; bases with no gene match: 9. The germline V gene encodes CDR1 SGHVS and CDR2 FNYEAQ. The CDR3 DNA sequence: TGTGCCAGCAGCACTTGGACAGGGCTTTCCTCCTACGAGCAGTACTTC. Residues: CASSTWTGLSSYEQYF.

The chain combines TRBV20-1 with TRBJ1-2, with unresolved D. Germline CDR1 and CDR2: DFQATT and SNEGSKA (reference sequence). Trimming left V 2 bases short and J 10 bases short, with 11 bases between. CDR3 length: 11 residues. CDR3 nucleotide sequence: TGCAGTGCTAGAAGGCCGCCCTCCTACACCTTC. Translated, it gives CSARRPPSYTF.

The table lists this clonotype with a count of one. With a much larger clone just one base away, this may be a read error. The chain has TRBV27 and TRBJ1-1, with D hard to call. CDR3 length: 15 amino acids. The germline gives CDR1 MNHEY, CDR2 SMNVEV (reference sequence). The CDR3 DNA follows: TGTGCCAACAGTTTAGCGGGGAGCGGGTACACTGAAGCTTTCTTT. Translation: CANSLAGSGYTEAFF.